A selection of T cell receptor beta chains follows, all from one sample in a study of T cell responses to AZD1222 COVID-19 vaccine. This table comes from immunoSEQ multiplex PCR, and its TCRdb copy is limited to in-frame clones, with some not included. The sample includes roughly 120,000 clones, roughly nine tenths of them seen just once. The sequencing used peripheral blood, collected on day 0 of AZD1222 vaccination. The receptor source for this set is an adult in good health. Each CDR3 is given with its conserved first and last residue. A D gene is named only where the DNA matches it firmly.

J: TRBJ1-1; D: -; V: TRBV19; DNA: TGTGCCAGTAGTCCGGCGGTGGGAGTCCTCAACTTT; CDR3: CASSPAVGVLNF
J: TRBJ2-3; D: TRBD2; V: TRBV4-2; DNA: TGTGCCAGCAGCCAAGAAGCCCCCCTAGCGGGGATATCAGATACGCAGTATTTT; CDR3: CASSQEAPLAGISDTQYF
J: TRBJ2-3; D: TRBD2; V: TRBV2; DNA: TGTGCCAGCAGACCCCCAGGGACTAGCGGGAGCACAGATACGCAGTATTTT; CDR3: CASRPPGTSGSTDTQYF
J: TRBJ2-5; D: TRBD1; V: TRBV12-5; DNA: TGTGCTAGTGGTTTGAACCGGGACAGGAGCCAAGAGACCCAGTACTTC; CDR3: CASGLNRDRSQETQYF
J: TRBJ2-2; D: TRBD1; V: TRBV19; DNA: TGTGCCAGTAGTATAGGGACAGGGTGGGCCGGGGAGCTGTTTTTT; CDR3: CASSIGTGWAGELFF
J: TRBJ2-3; D: -; V: TRBV7-3; DNA: TGTGCCAGCAGCCGAGGGGGTACTAGCACAGATACGCAGTATTTT; CDR3: CASSRGGTSTDTQYF
J: TRBJ1-2; D: -; V: TRBV5-6; DNA: TGTGCCAGCAGCTTGGACTCCACAGGGAACTATGGCTACACCTTC; CDR3: CASSLDSTGNYGYTF
J: TRBJ2-5; D: TRBD2; V: TRBV6-5; DNA: TGTGCCAGCAGTTATTCTAGCGGGGTCCAAGAGACCCAGTACTTC; CDR3: CASSYSSGVQETQYF
J: TRBJ1-5; D: -; V: TRBV27; DNA: TGTGCCAGCAGTTTATCGGCGACAATGGGTCAGCCCCAGCATTTT; CDR3: CASSLSATMGQPQHF
J: TRBJ2-6; D: -; V: TRBV19; DNA: TGTGCCAGTAGCGAAGACCTCTCTGGGGCCAACGTCCTGACTTTC; CDR3: CASSEDLSGANVLTF
J: TRBJ2-7; D: -; V: TRBV19; DNA: TGTGCCAGTAGTGGACCGGGACACTCTATCTCACGCTACGAGCAGTACTTC; CDR3: CASSGPGHSISRYEQYF
J: TRBJ2-5; D: -; V: TRBV5-1; DNA: TGCGCCAGCAGCTTCCAGGAAGAGACCCAGTACTTC; CDR3: CASSFQEETQYF
J: TRBJ1-1; D: -; V: TRBV6-6; DNA: TGTGCCAGCAGTTACTCAACAGCAGCCACTGAAGCTTTCTTT; CDR3: CASSYSTAATEAFF
J: TRBJ2-7; D: TRBD1; V: TRBV19; DNA: TGTGCCAGTAGCCCTGGGACAGGGAGGTCCTACGAGCAGTACTTC; CDR3: CASSPGTGRSYEQYF
J: TRBJ1-1; D: TRBD1; V: TRBV10-2; DNA: TGCGCCAGCAGAGCGACAGGGGCCCGGAGTAAGACTGAAGCTTTCTTT; CDR3: CASRATGARSKTEAFF
J: TRBJ2-7; D: TRBD1; V: TRBV7-9; DNA: TGTGCCAGCAGCTTAGGGAGGACAGGTACACCCTACGAGCAGTACTTC; CDR3: CASSLGRTGTPYEQYF
J: TRBJ1-1; D: TRBD1; V: TRBV7-9; DNA: TGTGCCAGCAGCGGGGGACAGGGGGCGCCGAGTGGCCCTGAAGCTTTCTTT; CDR3: CASSGGQGAPSGPEAFF
J: TRBJ2-7; D: -; V: TRBV5-1; DNA: TGCGCCAGCAGCTTGGATGTCTACGAGCAGTACTTC; CDR3: CASSLDVYEQYF
J: TRBJ1-3; D: -; V: TRBV2; DNA: TGTGCCAGCAGTGAGCAGGGGATAGGGCCTGGCTCTGGAAACACCATATATTTT; CDR3: CASSEQGIGPGSGNTIYF
J: TRBJ2-5; D: -; V: TRBV9; DNA: TGTGCCAGCAGCGTAGGGAACGTACAGCAAGAGACCCAGTACTTC; CDR3: CASSVGNVQQETQYF